This T cell receptor (beta chain) was sequenced in a study of neurological immune-mediated disorders. Study at large: Disease course was recorded as relapsing-remitting for around 31 and secondary progressive for about 9% of the roughly 34 multiple sclerosis patients.

The making of cDNA relied on 5'RACE with 10-nucleotide random UMIs. Every sequencing run generated over 190 million TCR-beta sequences from 15-18 subjects. TCRdb independently ran MiXCR on the 5' RACE reads; one entry per CDR3 protein. The sample lists under 70,000 distinct CDR3 sequences; around 5.2% were seen once. The CDR3 sequence is 15 residues long. Germline CDR1 SGHRS, CDR2 YFSETQ. V lost 0 bases and J 12 bases, leaving 16 bases between the germline ends. This clonotype has just a few counts. Sequencing was carried out using PBMCs. The clonotype comes from a woman aged 25 to 39 with multiple sclerosis. J is TRBJ1-6 and V is TRBV5-1; maybe TRBD1 (5 bases). This CDR3 is CASSLDGAAGRPLHF. The CDR3, as DNA: TGCGCCAGCAGCTTGGATGGGGCAGCCGGCAGACCCCTCCACTTT.